This T cell receptor (beta chain) was captured in a study of shared clonotypes between healthy human individuals. Sorted-subset replicate PCRs used roughly 210 ng of genomic DNA. This amount corresponded to 25,000 to 30,000 T cell genomes. Assay: immunoSEQ multiplex PCR; the TCRdb copy retains only in-frame clones and omits some. The repertoire holds some 2 million clones, with roughly 95% as singletons. This clone was observed a few times. Other DNA sequences from this sample encode an identical CDR3 as well. This CDR3 contains 15 residues. V shed 3 bases and J 0 bases; nucleotides not matched to a gene: 1. CDR1 and CDR2 from the germline V gene are LGHNA and YSLEER.

Sequencing input: naive CD4+ T cells sorted from blood. The subset: CD45RA+ positively selected. This chain joins TRBV4-3 and TRBJ2-3, with 9 nucleotides matching TRBD2. The source of this sequence is a man between 18 and 29 years old in good health. CDR3 sequence (DNA): TGCGCCAGCAGCCACACTAGCGGGAGCACAGATACGCAGTATTTT. It codes for CASSHTSGSTDTQYF.